The T cell receptor (beta chain) described here comes from a study of response to subunit inactivated influenza vaccine. Whole-study findings and limits: The authors offered the suggestion that each seasonal influenza vaccination recruits few new T cells.

From germline, CDR1 is MDHEN and CDR2 SYDVKM. The V and J ends lost 3 bases and 6 bases respectively, with 14 bases between them. The CDR3 spans 14 residues. TCRdb reprocessed the RT-PCR reads with MiXCR, giving one entry per CDR3 protein. The data hold around 790,000 distinct CDR3 sequences, with roughly 20% observed a single time. About this clonotype itself: Its antigen is still unknown.

The chain carries TRBV28 and TRBJ1-1; no definite D call. The TCR was taken from a man between 50 and 59 years old who received an inactivated influenza vaccine. This specimen consisted of PBMCs from blood, obtained roughly 5 days after vaccination. CDR3 sequence reads: CASSLRVGSAEAFF. The CDR3 DNA reads as TGTGCCAGCAGTTTGCGAGTCGGGTCCGCTGAAGCTTTCTTT. Complete variable domain (other parts from reference TRBV28 and TRBJ1-1): DVKVTQSSRYLVKRTGEKVFLECVQDMDHENMFWYRQDPGLGLRLIYFSYDVKMKEKGDIPEGYSVSREKKERFSLILESASTNQTSMYLCASSLRVGSAEAFFGQGTRLTVV.